This TCR beta chain emerged from a study of T cells in tuberculosis. On the study more broadly: CD1B tetramers identified T cells specific for mycobacterial lipid GMM. Study results and caveats: Low-affinity CD1B-GMM tetramer-binding T cells may have been missed.

The CDR3 runs to 15 residues. Germline CDR1 and CDR2: SEHNR and FQNEAQ (reference sequence). Between the trimmed V and J ends, which lost 5 bases and 0 bases, there was a span of 13 bases. Sorting used thawed, overnight-rested PBMC stained with anti-CD3, a viability dye and GMM-loaded CD1B tetramer. C32 glucose monomycolate from Rhodococcus equi was loaded onto the CD1B tetramers. Before cryopreservation, the sorted PBMC lost their CD14-expressing monocytes. Chain pairing is unknown; alpha and beta were sequenced separately. Method: immunoSEQ multiplex PCR; TCRdb's copy keeps in-frame clones and lacks some. The data show approximately 100,000 clones, with approximately 90% seen just once and under 2.5% held by the top ten.

The J gene is TRBJ1-1, the V gene TRBV7-9; unclear D gene. This TCR came from an adult woman with latent tuberculosis. The material sequenced was CD1b-GMM tetramer-negative cells sorted from PBMCs. CDR3 DNA: TGTGCCAGCAGCCATCACCTTCAGTTGAACACTGAAGCTTTCTTT. Its translation: CASSHHLQLNTEAFF.